This entry lists 12 T cell receptor beta chains sequenced from one sample in a study of graft-versus-host responses after intestinal transplantation. Their antigens remain unidentified. Profiled with immunoSEQ multiplex PCR; TCRdb holds only in-frame clones, not every one. This sample has roughly 50,000 clones, with 80% to 95% found just once. The specimen was unstimulated CD4+ T cells sorted from spleen or lymph node cells, collected before transplant. The receptors come from a human donor who was the organ donor for an intestinal transplant.

V gene TRBV4-2 combines with J gene TRBJ2-7; TRBD2 might be the D (6 bases). CDR3 length: 14 amino acids. Between the trimmed V and J ends, which lost 5 bases and 2 bases, there was a span of 13 bases. Germline V CDR1 and CDR2: LGHNA, YNFKEQ. The CDR3, as DNA: TGTGCCAGCAGCACCCGACTAGGCGCCTACGAGCAGTACTTC. Its translation: CASSTRLGAYEQYF.

This clone has only one observation. J is TRBJ1-2 and V is TRBV29-1; D unresolved. CDR3 length: 11 residues. V was trimmed by 3 bases and J by 5 bases, leaving 7 bases between them. The germline V gene has CDR1 SQVTM and CDR2 ANQGSEA. The CDR3 region is CSVEGEYGYTF. The CDR3 nucleotides read TGCAGCGTTGAGGGCGAGTATGGCTACACCTTC.

This sequence joins TRBV7-9 and TRBJ2-7; 7 bases fit TRBD1. V gave up 4 bases and J gave up 2 bases; unmatched junction bases: 8. This CDR3 has 15 residues. Germline-derived CDR1 and CDR2 are SEHNR and FQNEAQ (reference sequence). The CDR3 DNA follows: TGTGCCAGCAGCTCCAGCTACACAGGGGCCTACGAGCAGTACTTC. It translates to CASSSSYTGAYEQYF.

This chain links TRBV2 with TRBJ2-3, with 8 nucleotides matching TRBD2. Germline V gene data show CDR1 as SNHLY and CDR2 as FYNNEI. Trimming took 6 bases from V and 2 from J; bases not matched to a gene: 7. This CDR3 comprises 15 residues. The chain's CDR3 is CASSAAGGHTDTQYF. CDR3 in DNA: TGTGCCAGCAGCGCCGCGGGAGGCCACACAGATACGCAGTATTTT.

The chain joins TRBV5-8 to TRBJ1-3; D remains ambiguous. CDR1 SGHTS and CDR2 YDEGEE come from the germline V gene. The length of the CDR3 is 11 residues. The V and J ends lost 2 bases and 7 bases respectively, with 4 bases between them. This CDR3 is CASSLSNTIYF. CDR3 bases: TGTGCCAGCAGCTTATCCAACACCATATATTTT. Complete variable domain (other parts from reference TRBV5-8 and TRBJ1-3): EAGVTQSPTHLIKTRGQQATLRCSPISGHTSVYWYQQALGLGLQFLLWYDEGEERNRGNFPPRFSGRQFPNYSSELNVNALELEDSALYLCASSLSNTIYFGEGSWLTVV.

The chain carries TRBV7-2 and TRBJ2-7, with TRBD1 identical over 8 bases. The junction had 9 bases not matched to a gene; V was cut back by 5 bases and J by 3 bases. Germline V gene lookup returns CDR1 SGHTA and CDR2 FQGNSA. This CDR3 is 15 amino acids long. CDR3 sequence: CASSPRTGSGYEQYF. The CDR3 nucleotides are TGTGCCAGCAGCCCAAGGACAGGGTCGGGCTACGAGCAGTACTTC. The full variable domain, its missing parts supplied by reference TRBV7-2 and TRBJ2-7, is GAGVSQSPSNKVTEKGKDVELRCDPISGHTALYWYRQSLGQGLEFLIYFQGNSAPDKSGLPSDRFSAERTGGSVSTLTIQRTQQEDSAVYLCASSPRTGSGYEQYFGPGTRLTVT.

The rearrangement joins TRBV30 to TRBJ1-5; D remains unclear. Trimming took 1 base from V and 4 from J, leaving 8 bases between them. The CDR3 is 13 amino acids. Germline V gives CDR1 GTSNPN, CDR2 SVGIG (reference sequence). CDR3 bases: TGTGCCTGGAGTGGCACAAGAAATCAGCCCCAGCATTTT. It encodes CAWSGTRNQPQHF.

The V gene is TRBV7-8, the J gene TRBJ2-1; perhaps TRBD2 as D (6 bases). The CDR3 is 14 residues long. In germline, CDR1 is SGHVS, CDR2 FQNEAQ. V was clipped by 1 base and J by 6 bases, with 10 bases between them. As DNA, the CDR3 is TGTGCCAGCAGCTTAGGGGGGAGGTTCAATGAGCAGTTCTTC. This encodes CASSLGGRFNEQFF.

The V gene is TRBV9, the J gene TRBJ2-3; 11 bases map to TRBD2. CDR3 length: 15 residues. Unmatched junction bases numbered 2, after V lost 3 bases and J lost 2 bases. The V gene's germline CDR1 is SGDLS and CDR2 YYNGEE. The CDR3 is CASSGLAGFTDTQYF. Here the CDR3 DNA reads TGTGCCAGCAGCGGACTAGCGGGATTCACAGATACGCAGTATTTT.

The chain has TRBV7-9 and TRBJ1-2; no reliable D call. The CDR3 loop spans 15 amino acids. Germline assignment: CDR1 SEHNR and CDR2 FQNEAQ (reference sequence). With 0 bases removed from V and 5 bases from J, the gap between germline ends came to 13 bases. The CDR3 nucleotides read TGTGCCAGCAGCTTAGCCGGCAGGAGCCCTTATGGCTACACCTTC. Encoded protein: CASSLAGRSPYGYTF.

Regarding this clone: Other DNA sequences within the sample encode an identical CDR3. V is TRBV6-5 and J is TRBJ1-2; D uncertain. V was pared by 2 bases and J by 0 bases, with 4 bases between. Germline V gene sequence: CDR1 MNHEY, CDR2 SVGAGI. This CDR3 contains 13 residues. The CDR3 DNA is TGTGCCAGCAGTTACAGGGCTAACTATGGCTACACCTTC. Amino acid sequence: CASSYRANYGYTF.

This chain's CDR3 is CASRPRDWESEQYF. For the CDR3, the DNA is TGTGCCAGCAGACCCCGGGACTGGGAATCCGAGCAGTACTTC. The rearrangement links TRBV27 to TRBJ2-7, with D possibly matching TRBD2 (6 bases). Germline V gives CDR1 MNHEY, CDR2 SMNVEV (reference sequence). V lost 6 bases and J lost 6, with 18 bases in between. This CDR3 is 14 amino acids long.